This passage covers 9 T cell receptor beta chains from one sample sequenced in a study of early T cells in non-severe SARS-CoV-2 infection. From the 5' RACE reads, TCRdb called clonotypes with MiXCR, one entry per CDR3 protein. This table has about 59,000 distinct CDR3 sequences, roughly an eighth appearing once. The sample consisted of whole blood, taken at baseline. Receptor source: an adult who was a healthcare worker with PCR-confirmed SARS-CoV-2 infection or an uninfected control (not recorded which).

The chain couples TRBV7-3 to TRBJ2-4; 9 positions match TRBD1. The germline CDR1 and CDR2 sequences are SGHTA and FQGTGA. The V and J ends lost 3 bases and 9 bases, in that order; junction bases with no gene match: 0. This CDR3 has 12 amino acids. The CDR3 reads CASSLTGGIQYF. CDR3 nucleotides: TGTGCCAGCAGCTTGACAGGGGGCATTCAGTACTTC.

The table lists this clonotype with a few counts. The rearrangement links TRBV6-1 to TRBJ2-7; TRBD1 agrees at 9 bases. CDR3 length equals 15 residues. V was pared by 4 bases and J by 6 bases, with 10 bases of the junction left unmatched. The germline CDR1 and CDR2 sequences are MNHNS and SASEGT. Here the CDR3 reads CASSAQTGGNGEQYF. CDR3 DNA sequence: TGTGCCAGCAGTGCCCAGACAGGGGGGAATGGCGAGCAGTACTTC.

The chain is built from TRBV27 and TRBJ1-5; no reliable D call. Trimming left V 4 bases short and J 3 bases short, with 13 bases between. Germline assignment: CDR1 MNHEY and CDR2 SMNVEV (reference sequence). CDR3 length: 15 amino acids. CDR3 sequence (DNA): TGTGCCAGCAGTTCCACCCCTTCGGCCAATCAGCCCCAGCATTTT. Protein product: CASSSTPSANQPQHF.

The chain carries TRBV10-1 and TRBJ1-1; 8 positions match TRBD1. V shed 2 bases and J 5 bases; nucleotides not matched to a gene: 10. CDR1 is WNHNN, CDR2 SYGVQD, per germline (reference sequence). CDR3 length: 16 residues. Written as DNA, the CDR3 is TGCGCCAGCAGTGAGGGACAGGGCGCCCGGTTGACTGAAGCTTTCTTT. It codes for CASSEGQGARLTEAFF.

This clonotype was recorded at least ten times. CDR3 sequence: CASGSGGGADTQYF. CDR3 in DNA: TGTGCCAGCGGGAGCGGGGGGGGTGCAGATACGCAGTATTTT. V and J are TRBV9 and TRBJ2-3; TRBD2 agrees at 10 bases. V trimming: 7 bases; J trimming: 4 bases; junction bases outside the gene matches: 6. The CDR3 is made up of 14 amino acids. Germline loops: CDR1 SGDLS, CDR2 YYNGEE.

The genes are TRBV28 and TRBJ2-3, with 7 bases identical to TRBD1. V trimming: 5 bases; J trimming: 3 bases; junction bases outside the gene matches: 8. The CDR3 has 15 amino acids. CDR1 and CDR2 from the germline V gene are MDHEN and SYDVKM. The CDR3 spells CASSIGGEGTDTQYF. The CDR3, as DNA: TGTGCCAGCAGTATAGGGGGCGAGGGAACAGATACGCAGTATTTT.

CDR3 residues: CASSFTGSGELFF. CDR3 bases: TGTGCCAGCAGTTTCACAGGGAGCGGGGAGCTGTTTTTT. The chain links TRBV27 to TRBJ2-2, with a weak D call TRBD1 (6 bases). Looked up from germline, CDR1 is MNHEY and CDR2 is SMNVEV (reference sequence). Trimming stripped 3 bases from V and 7 bases from J, with 9 bases between. The CDR3 consists of 13 residues.

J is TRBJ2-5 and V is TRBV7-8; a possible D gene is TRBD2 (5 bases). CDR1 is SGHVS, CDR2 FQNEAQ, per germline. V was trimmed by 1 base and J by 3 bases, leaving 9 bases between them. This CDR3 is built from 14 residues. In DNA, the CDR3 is TGTGCCAGCAGCTTAGTTTACGGGGAAGAGACCCAGTACTTC. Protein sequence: CASSLVYGEETQYF.

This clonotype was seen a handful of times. CDR3 bases: TGTGCCAGCAGCGTAGATCTGGGGGCCTTGGGAGGAGAGTACATTCAGTACTTC. It specifies CASSVDLGALGGEYIQYF. This chain links TRBV9 with TRBJ2-4; D tentatively fits TRBD1 or TRBD2 (6 bases each). Germline loops: CDR1 SGDLS, CDR2 YYNGEE. The CDR3 length is 18 residues. V lost 0 bases and J lost 8, with 24 bases in between.